This T cell receptor (beta chain) was identified during a study of CD8+ T cells in alopecia areata. Extraction of RNA preceded its reverse transcription into cDNA, which served as the sequencing template. Here immunoSEQ multiplex PCR was the method, and the copy in TCRdb shows in-frame clones only, minus some. The data show 65,000 to 90,000 clones, with roughly 51% seen just once and roughly 6% held by the top ten. Samples from alopecia areata patients were lesional scalp punch biopsies and peripheral blood. Of note for this clone: Its target is unknown.

Germline V CDR1 and CDR2: SGHAT, FQNNGV. The CDR3 contains 11 residues. The ends were cut back, 5 bases at V and 6 bases at J, with 5 bases in the middle. Overall study results and limits: Scalp specimens additionally yield sequences from normal skin's resident alphabeta T cells. Whereas mice showed it more clearly, TCR sharing across patients was murkier, possibly because of HLA. It was lesional scalp, especially alopecia totalis/universalis, that showed higher clonality than normal scalp.

Sequencing was performed on NKG2D-high CD8+ T cells sorted from blood. This sequence joins TRBV11-2 and TRBJ2-1; D remains unclear. The receptor's source is a human donor with alopecia areata. CDR3 nucleotide sequence: TGTGCCAGCAGCCTACCCAATGAGCAGTTCTTC. As protein: CASSLPNEQFF.